Given below is one T cell receptor (beta chain) in context. What it binds is not known. This CDR3 is built from 16 residues. Germline assignment: CDR1 MNHEY and CDR2 SMNVEV (reference sequence). V lost 3 bases and J lost 1; bases outside the gene matches: 6. The data originate from a study of cytomegalovirus exposure and HLA in healthy donors. Study-wide points: As a later analysis showed, a missense DCLRE1C variant was linked to trimming of TCR beta V- and J-genes. Likely technical artifact: a cluster of highly shared sequence variants. CMV serostatus alone was available as immune exposure information.

The PCR employed 60 Vbeta primers together with 13 Jbeta primers. The table came from immunoSEQ multiplex PCR; TCRdb's copy has only in-frame clones and leaves some out. The data contain about 170,000 clones, roughly 80% of them singletons. What was sequenced was PBMCs. The chain links TRBV27 to TRBJ2-5; 9 positions agree with TRBD2. The clonotype was recovered from a male donor in good health and CMV-seronegative. Here the CDR3 reads CASSFGAGGLQETQYF. The CDR3 DNA is TGTGCCAGCAGTTTTGGAGCGGGGGGACTCCAAGAGACCCAGTACTTC.